This TCR beta chain was sequenced for a study of T cells in Graves' hyperthyroidism and ophthalmopathy (dated 2019 in TCRdb). In terms of the full investigation: Peripheral blood was sampled at the time of initial diagnosis, prior to any treatment. To identify TCR V-J signatures that set the groups apart, the researchers used a discovery cohort of more than 95 patients, made up of 43 with Graves' ophthalmopathy and about 60 with stable Graves' hyperthyroidism. Following sampling, methimazole starting at 30 mg daily was given to hyperthyroidism patients, and high-dose intravenous methylprednisolone was given to ophthalmopathy patients. Whether ophthalmopathy could be predicted prospectively was tested in an independent validation cohort made up of approximately 19 hyperthyroidism patients plus 17 patients who later progressed to ophthalmopathy. TCR Vbeta CDR3 sequencing of 120 to 150 peripheral blood samples (roughly 43 ophthalmopathy, around 80 hyperthyroidism and some 17 progressor patients) is reported in the paper. The 95 to 100 discovery patients were randomly split 7:3 into training and test sets. Thyroid tissue and blood T-cell repertoires from roughly six Graves' hyperthyroidism patients were also compared in the study. Paper-wide results and their limitations: In validation, the model predicted progression to ophthalmopathy a median of roughly 6.2 months before onset, with about 64% sensitivity and roughly 72% specificity. Blood samples also contained most of the expanded thyroid clonotypes (frequency above 0.001), which suggests that blood repertoires may reflect thyroid immune responses. Sample size was not statistically predetermined, and blinding of investigators to group allocation was not performed. A model built on a 13 V-J signature distinguished ophthalmopathy from stable hyperthyroidism, reaching about 89% sensitivity and around 82% specificity in cross-validation and 80%/75% in testing.

The TCR beta CDR3 regions were amplified from the RNA transcripts. The TCR CDR3 was subjected to a first round of RT-PCR using the HTBI primer set and the Qiagen OneStep RT-PCR kit. Libraries were constructed in a second round of multiplex PCR, after which size selection and purification were carried out. Paired-end sequencing of the libraries was performed with 100 bp reads on an Illumina HiSeq2000. The source study handled its data this way. Raw data were processed with SOAPnuke, discarding reads with adapters, uncalled bases, mean Phred below 15, or no exact constant-primer or identifier match. COPE v1.2.5 was used to merge high-quality paired reads, and clonotypes were defined as unique nucleotide sequences. MiTCR v1.1 was used to align clonotypes to the IMGT TRBV, TRBD and TRBJ reference segments. The analysis was restricted to V-J combinations with a frequency above 0.0001, which together covered around 99% of the repertoires. The TCS score was defined as the ratio of F50 (clonal expansion) to E x V (chaos), calculated using BLOSUM62-based TCRdist between CDR3 peptides within each V-J. Welch's t-statistics and random forest reduced some 510 V-J features to roughly 13, which were used in a naive Bayes classifier (R e1071). TCRdb itself trimmed the public reads at Q25 with fastp, ran MiXCR and retained productive beta chains. A single entry per CDR3 protein holds the most common genes and DNA from its merged rows. The V and J calls reflect TCRdb's pipeline rather than the authors' work. Within this sample are under 400,000 distinct CDR3 sequences, with approximately 17% of them counted one time only. The ten largest account for around 34% of the sample.

The junction carries 12 bases between V and J, which are trimmed by 0 bases and 3 bases respectively. From cysteine to phenylalanine, the CDR3 is 14 amino acids long. The read is trimmed to its CDR3 DNA, 42 bases read in frame from base 1. The germline V gene (reference sequence) gives CDR1 as GTSNPN and CDR2 as SVGIG. This clonotype was counted many times. Its antigen is not yet known. No much larger clone exists at a distance of one base, and base qualities are not known. Graves' hyperthyroidism was defined as stable when no progression to ophthalmopathy occurred over 18 months of follow-up. Hyperthyroidism patients were newly diagnosed, had a disease duration of under 2 months, and were aged 18 to 65 years. Patients with uncontrolled infections, other autoimmune diseases, pregnancy or lactation were excluded. Diagnoses relied on clinical symptoms, serum thyroxine and TRAb, thyroid ultrasound and orbital computed tomography. Ficoll-Paque density gradient centrifugation was used to isolate PBMCs from 10 ml of fresh peripheral blood. Total RNA was extracted using Trizol reagent, and RNA quality was assessed on an Agilent 2100 Bioanalyzer.

The origin of this receptor is a young man with Graves' hyperthyroidism. Here the chain combines TRBV30 and TRBJ2-7; tentative D gene TRBD1, with 6 bases matching. The specimen sequenced was blood. The CDR3 reads CAWSVERGGYEQYF. The DNA is as follows: TGTGCCTGGAGTGTGGAGAGAGGGGGCTACGAGCAGTACTTC.